This T cell receptor beta chain was obtained from a study of regulatory dendritic cells for organ transplantation. The trim removed 4 bases at V and 9 bases at J, leaving 8 bases unmatched. The CDR3 is made up of 14 amino acids. CDR1 is SGHDT, CDR2 YYEEEE, per germline. The table came from immunoSEQ multiplex PCR; TCRdb's copy has only in-frame clones and leaves some out. The data contain around 29,000 clones, about four fifths of them singletons. Points on this clone: Antigen specificity is unknown.

Study results and caveats: Naive CD4+ and CD8+ repertoires were highly diverse; memory CD8+ was most oligoclonal.

This TCR was recovered from a human donor in good health. The chain carries TRBV5-6 and TRBJ2-1; 9 nucleotides align to TRBD1. The specimen was naive CD8+ T cells from blood. This sample's subset: CD45RA+ naive T cells. CDR3 nucleotide sequence: TGTGCCAGCAGCGTCGGACAGGGGAGGGGTGAGCAGTTCTTC. The encoded protein is CASSVGQGRGEQFF.